This T cell receptor beta chain was recovered during a study of persistence of HIV-infected CD4 T cells. This clone appeared a few times. Its antigen is unidentified. Per the germline V gene, CDR1 is SGHRS and CDR2 is YFSETQ. Trimming at V came to 4 bases and at J to 2 bases, leaving 3 bases not matched to a gene. This CDR3 region has 14 residues. Cells were stimulated with overlapping HIV-1 Gag 15-mer peptides. Memory cells lacking CD40L and CD69 with high CD45RO were sorted. This was the immunoSEQ version 4 assay in survey mode. Assay used: immunoSEQ multiplex PCR; TCRdb lists only in-frame clones, some missing. The sample lists more than 30,000 clones, around four fifths seen once, with about 18% in the top ten.

Source: CD4+ T cells sorted from PBMCs after approximately 19-hour stimulation, taken from a patient who received antiretroviral therapy. V gene TRBV5-1 combines with J gene TRBJ1-5, with 7 nucleotides matching TRBD1. This sequence was found in an adult woman with HIV who was CMV-seropositive. The CDR3 nucleotides read TGCGCCAGCAGCAGGGGGCAGGGCAATCAGCCCCAGCATTTT. Protein sequence: CASSRGQGNQPQHF. Drawing the rest from reference TRBV5-1 and TRBJ1-5, the complete variable domain is KAGVTQTPRYLIKTRGQQVTLSCSPISGHRSVSWYQQTPGQGLQFLFEYFSETQRNKGNFPGRFSGRQFSNSRSEMNVSTLELGDSALYLCASSRGQGNQPQHFGDGTRLSIL.